The 6 T cell receptor beta chains in this list originate from one sample, sequenced in a study of control samples from healthy donors and cancer patients. The data were produced by immunoSEQ multiplex PCR, yet TCRdb's version contains in-frame clones alone and is incomplete. The sample lists around 100,000 clones, 70% to 90% occurring once. The material sequenced was blood. All receptors derive from a man aged 30 to 45 in good health.

The chain joins TRBV18 to TRBJ2-7, with D possibly matching TRBD2 (6 bases). Trimming left V 2 bases short and J 1 base short, with 12 bases between. The CDR3 is 15 residues long. Germline V gene lookup returns CDR1 KGHSH and CDR2 LQKENI. For the CDR3, the DNA is TGTGCCAGCTCACCAGTCGGGAGTGGATCCTACGAGCAGTACTTC. Its protein is CASSPVGSGSYEQYF.

DNA of the CDR3: TGCGCCAGCAGCCAAGTAGGGACCGCGGTAGCCAAAAACATTCAGTACTTC. Its protein is CASSQVGTAVAKNIQYF. This chain joins TRBV4-1 and TRBJ2-4; the D call may be TRBD1 or TRBD2 (5 bases each). V lost 1 base and J 0 bases, leaving 13 bases between the germline ends. This CDR3 has 17 amino acids. From germline, CDR1 is MGHRA and CDR2 YSYEKL.

V is TRBV4-1 and J is TRBJ2-1, with a possible D match to TRBD1 (6 bases). V was trimmed by 3 bases and J by 2 bases, leaving 14 bases between them. CDR3 size: 16 residues. Per germline, CDR1 MGHRA and CDR2 YSYEKL. CDR3 amino acids: CASSHAQGNTYNEQFF. DNA of the CDR3: TGCGCCAGCAGCCACGCACAGGGAAACACCTACAATGAGCAGTTCTTC.

This clone was seen only once. The chain combines TRBV29-1 with TRBJ2-3, with TRBD1 matching 7 bases. The CDR3 extends over 13 amino acids. V lost 6 bases, J lost 0 bases, and 3 bases stayed unmatched. Germline V gene data show CDR1 as SQVTM and CDR2 as ANQGSEA. CDR3 DNA sequence: TGCAGCGTGGGACAGTTAAGCACAGATACGCAGTATTTT. Amino acids: CSVGQLSTDTQYF.

The V gene is TRBV6-5, the J gene TRBJ2-7, with D possibly TRBD2 on 6 matching bases. Germline V gives CDR1 MNHEY, CDR2 SVGAGI. The CDR3 covers 14 residues. Trimming pared 0 bases from V and 5 bases from J, leaving 11 bases between. The CDR3 region has the DNA TGTGCCAGCAGTTACTCGGGGAGGTATCACGAGCAGTACTTC. This sequence encodes CASSYSGRYHEQYF.

This chain joins TRBV4-2 and TRBJ2-3; 7 bases are a match to TRBD1. The CDR3 is made up of 15 amino acids. Germline lookup yields CDR1 LGHNA and CDR2 YNFKEQ. The J segment lost 0 bases and the V segment lost 5 bases, leaving 5 bases of the junction unmatched. CDR3 bases: TGTGCCAGCAGCTCTGGGACAGACAGCACAGATACGCAGTATTTT. It codes for CASSSGTDSTDTQYF.